Following are 8 T cell receptor beta chains from one sample sequenced in a study of beta chain features in type 1 diabetes. Expressed TCRB transcripts were sequenced, since all the RNA that had been isolated was reverse transcribed. Assay: immunoSEQ multiplex PCR; the TCRdb copy retains only in-frame clones and omits some. The data show some 220,000 clones, approximately 11% seen once. Sequencing used central memory CD4+ T cells from blood. The source is a man younger than 35 in good health.

The CDR3: CASRQGHEQFF. DNA for the CDR3: TGTGCCAGCAGGCAGGGACATGAGCAGTTCTTC. The rearrangement joins TRBV6-5 to TRBJ2-1; the D call may be TRBD1 or TRBD2 (5 bases each). V was shortened by 6 bases and J by 8 bases, with 8 bases between the two germline ends. The CDR3 runs 11 residues. Germline loops: CDR1 MNHEY, CDR2 SVGAGI.

The V and J genes are TRBV29-1 and TRBJ2-3; 7 bases match TRBD1. This CDR3 is built from 13 residues. Germline assignment: CDR1 SQVTM and CDR2 ANQGSEA. After removal of 7 bases from V and 2 bases from J, the junction contained 6 bases not matched to a gene. DNA of the CDR3: TGCAGCGATCTGGGACAGCTCACAGATACGCAGTATTTT. Its protein is CSDLGQLTDTQYF.

V and J are TRBV18 and TRBJ1-5; a possible D gene is TRBD1 (5 bases). The CDR3 runs 16 residues. CDR1 KGHSH and CDR2 LQKENI come from the germline V gene. V gave up 2 bases and J gave up 0 bases, with 11 bases separating them. The CDR3 is CASSPGRGDSNQPQHF. The CDR3 DNA follows: TGTGCCAGCTCACCAGGGAGGGGAGATAGCAATCAGCCCCAGCATTTT.

This clone was picked up a small number of times. The rearrangement uses TRBV29-1 and TRBJ1-1; D gene ambiguous. Trimming took 6 bases from V and 1 from J, leaving 12 bases between them. Per the germline V gene, CDR1 is SQVTM and CDR2 is ANQGSEA. The CDR3 contains 13 residues. In DNA, the CDR3 is TGCAGCGTGAACAGCGTGGCGAACACTGAAGCTTTCTTT. Protein product: CSVNSVANTEAFF.

There are a few counts of this clone. A read error may explain this, as a much larger clone is one base away. This same CDR3 is encoded by further DNA sequences in the sample. The J gene is TRBJ2-3, the V gene TRBV7-9; D is ambiguous. V lost 0 bases to trimming and J lost 1 base, with 5 bases between them. CDR3 length: 14 amino acids. CDR1 is SEHNR and CDR2 is FQNEAQ in the germline V gene (reference sequence). The CDR3 reads CASSLASGTDTQYF. The DNA of the CDR3 is TGTGCCAGCAGCTTAGCGAGCGGCACAGATACGCAGTATTTT.

The chain employs TRBV27 and TRBJ2-3; D call uncertain. Per the germline V gene, CDR1 is MNHEY and CDR2 is SMNVEV (reference sequence). There are 13 residues in the CDR3. Trimming took off 3 bases at V and 5 bases at J, with 9 bases between the two ends. The CDR3 nucleotides are TGTGCCAGCAGTTTCCAGTCGGGAGATACGCAGTATTTT. It is translated as CASSFQSGDTQYF.

This clone was seen only a few times. This chain uses TRBV27 with TRBJ2-1, with TRBD2 matching 14 bases. Trimming at V came to 1 base and at J to 6 bases, leaving 5 bases not matched to a gene. The CDR3 loop spans 17 amino acids. Germline CDR1 MNHEY, CDR2 SMNVEV (reference sequence). The chain's CDR3 is CASSLYRGTSGSNEQFF. The CDR3 DNA reads TGTGCCAGCAGTTTATATCGAGGGACTAGCGGGAGCAATGAGCAGTTCTTC.

The V call is TRBV29-1, the J call TRBJ2-1; 15 positions agree with TRBD2. CDR3 size: 16 residues. V shed 7 bases, J shed 1 base, and the junction held 5 bases outside the gene matches. Germline V gene sequence: CDR1 SQVTM, CDR2 ANQGSEA. In DNA, the CDR3 is TGCAGCGCCGAGGGACTAGCGGGAGGTTCCTACAATGAGCAGTTCTTC. The encoded protein is CSAEGLAGGSYNEQFF.